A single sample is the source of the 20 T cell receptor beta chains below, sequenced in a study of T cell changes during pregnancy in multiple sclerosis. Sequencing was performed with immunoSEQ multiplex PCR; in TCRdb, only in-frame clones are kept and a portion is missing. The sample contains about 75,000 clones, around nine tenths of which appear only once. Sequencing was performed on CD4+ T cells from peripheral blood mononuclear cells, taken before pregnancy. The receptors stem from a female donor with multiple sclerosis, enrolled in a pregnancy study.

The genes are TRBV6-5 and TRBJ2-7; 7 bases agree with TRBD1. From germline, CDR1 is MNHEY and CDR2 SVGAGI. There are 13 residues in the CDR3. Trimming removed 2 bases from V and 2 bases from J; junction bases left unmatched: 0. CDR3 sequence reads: CASSYRGPYEQYF. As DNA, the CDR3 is TGTGCCAGCAGTTACAGGGGGCCCTACGAGCAGTACTTC.

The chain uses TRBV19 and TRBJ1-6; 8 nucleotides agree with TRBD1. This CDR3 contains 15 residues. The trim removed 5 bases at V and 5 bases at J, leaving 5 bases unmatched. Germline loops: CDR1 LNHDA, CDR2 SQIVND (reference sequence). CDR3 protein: CASSERTGNNSPLHF. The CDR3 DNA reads TGTGCCAGTAGTGAGCGGACAGGGAATAATTCACCCCTCCACTTT.

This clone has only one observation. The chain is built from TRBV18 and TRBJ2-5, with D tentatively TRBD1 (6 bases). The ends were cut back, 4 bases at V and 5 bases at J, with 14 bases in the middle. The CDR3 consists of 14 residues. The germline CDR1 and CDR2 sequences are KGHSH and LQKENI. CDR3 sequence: CASSHREIWETQYF. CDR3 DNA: TGTGCCAGCTCACACAGGGAAATATGGGAGACCCAGTACTTC. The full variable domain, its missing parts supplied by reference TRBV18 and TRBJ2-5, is NAGVMQNPRHLVRRRGQEARLRCSPMKGHSHVYWYRQLPEEGLKFMVYLQKENIIDESGMPKERFSAEFPKEGPSILRIQQVVRGDSAAYFCASSHREIWETQYFGPGTRLLVL.

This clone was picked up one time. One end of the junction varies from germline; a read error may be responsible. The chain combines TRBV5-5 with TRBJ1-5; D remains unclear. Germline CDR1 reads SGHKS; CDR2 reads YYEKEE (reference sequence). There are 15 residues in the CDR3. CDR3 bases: TGTGCCAGCAGCTTGGCCGTCGGGGTCGGGCAGCCCCGGCATTTT. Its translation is CASSLAVGVGQPRHF.

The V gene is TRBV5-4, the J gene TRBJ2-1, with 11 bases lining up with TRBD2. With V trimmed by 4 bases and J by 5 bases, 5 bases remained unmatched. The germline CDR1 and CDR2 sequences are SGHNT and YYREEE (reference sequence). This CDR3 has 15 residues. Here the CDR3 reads CASSIGTSGDNEQFF. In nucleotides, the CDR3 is TGTGCCAGCAGCATCGGGACTAGCGGAGACAATGAGCAGTTCTTC.

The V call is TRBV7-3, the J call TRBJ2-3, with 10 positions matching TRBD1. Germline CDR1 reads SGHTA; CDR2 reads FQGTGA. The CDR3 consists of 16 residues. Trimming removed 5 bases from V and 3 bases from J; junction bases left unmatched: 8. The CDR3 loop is CASSRGQGTSTDTQYF. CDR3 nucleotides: TGTGCCAGCAGCCGGGGACAGGGGACCTCAACAGATACGCAGTATTTT.

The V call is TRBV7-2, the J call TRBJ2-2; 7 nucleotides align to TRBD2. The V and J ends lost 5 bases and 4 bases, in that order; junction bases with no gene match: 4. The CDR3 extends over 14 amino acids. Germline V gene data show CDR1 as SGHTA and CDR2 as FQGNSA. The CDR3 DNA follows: TGTGCCAGCAGCCGGGACTACCTCACCGGGGAGCTGTTTTTT. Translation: CASSRDYLTGELFF.

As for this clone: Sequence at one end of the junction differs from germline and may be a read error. The CDR3 spells CASSLATSSSYNEQFF. CDR3 in DNA: TGTGCTAGCAGCTTAGCGACTTCTAGCTCCTACAATGAGCAGTTCTTC. The rearrangement joins TRBV7-7 to TRBJ2-1; D perhaps matches TRBD2 (5 bases). Germline V gives CDR1 SSHAT, CDR2 FNYEAQ (reference sequence). The CDR3 runs to 16 residues.

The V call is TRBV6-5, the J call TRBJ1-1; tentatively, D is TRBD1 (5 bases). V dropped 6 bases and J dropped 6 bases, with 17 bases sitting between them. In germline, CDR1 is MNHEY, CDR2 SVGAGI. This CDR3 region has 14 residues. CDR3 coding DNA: TGTGCCAGCAGCCGATACCCATCACAGGCTGAAGCTTTCTTT. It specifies CASSRYPSQAEAFF.

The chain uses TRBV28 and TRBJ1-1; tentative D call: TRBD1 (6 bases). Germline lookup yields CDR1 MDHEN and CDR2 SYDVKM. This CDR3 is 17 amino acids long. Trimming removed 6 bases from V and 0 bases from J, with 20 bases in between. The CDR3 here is CASSNRKKGVLNTEAFF. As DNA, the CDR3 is TGTGCCAGCAGCAACCGCAAGAAGGGGGTGTTGAACACTGAAGCTTTCTTT.

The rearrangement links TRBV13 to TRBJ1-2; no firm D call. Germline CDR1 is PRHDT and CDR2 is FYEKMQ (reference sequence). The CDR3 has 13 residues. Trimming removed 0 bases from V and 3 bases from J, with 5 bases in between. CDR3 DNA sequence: TGTGCCAGCAGCTTAGGTCAGGACTATGGCTACACCTTC. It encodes CASSLGQDYGYTF.

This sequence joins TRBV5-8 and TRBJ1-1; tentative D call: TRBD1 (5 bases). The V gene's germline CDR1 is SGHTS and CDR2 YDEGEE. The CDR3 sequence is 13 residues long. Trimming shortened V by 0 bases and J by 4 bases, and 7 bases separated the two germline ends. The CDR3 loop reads CASSLGRGTEAFF. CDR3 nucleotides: TGTGCCAGCAGCTTGGGGAGGGGCACTGAAGCTTTCTTT.

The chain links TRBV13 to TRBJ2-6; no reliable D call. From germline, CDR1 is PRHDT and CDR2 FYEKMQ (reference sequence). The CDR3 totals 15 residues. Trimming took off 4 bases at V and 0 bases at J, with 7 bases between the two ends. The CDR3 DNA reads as TGTGCCAGCAGCTCCTATCACTCTGGGGCCAACGTCCTGACTTTC. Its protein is CASSSYHSGANVLTF. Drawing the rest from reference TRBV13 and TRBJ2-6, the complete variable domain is AAGVIQSPRHLIKEKRETATLKCYPIPRHDTVYWYQQGPGQDPQFLISFYEKMQSDKGSIPDRFSAQQFSDYHSELNMSSLELGDSALYFCASSSYHSGANVLTFGAGSRLTVL.

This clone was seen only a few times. In nucleotides, the CDR3 is TGTGCCAGCAGCCCTTTAGGGAGGGATACGCAGTATTTT. It yields the protein CASSPLGRDTQYF. The rearrangement joins TRBV7-8 to TRBJ2-3, with D possibly being TRBD2 (6 bases). Trimming removed 5 bases at V and 6 bases at J, with 12 bases between. The germline V gene encodes CDR1 SGHVS and CDR2 FQNEAQ. The CDR3 spans 13 residues.

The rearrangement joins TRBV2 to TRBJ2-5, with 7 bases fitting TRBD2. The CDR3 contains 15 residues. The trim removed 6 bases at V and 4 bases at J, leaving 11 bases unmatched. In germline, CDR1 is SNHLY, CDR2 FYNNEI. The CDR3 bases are TGTGCCAGCAGGAGTGGCCGGGGAGGGCGAGAGACCCAGTACTTC. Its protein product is CASRSGRGGRETQYF. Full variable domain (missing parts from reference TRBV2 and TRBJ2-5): EPEVTQTPSHQVTQMGQEVILRCVPISNHLYFYWYRQILGQKVEFLVSFYNNEISEKSEIFDDQFSVERPDGSNFTLKIRSTKLEDSAMYFCASRSGRGGRETQYFGPGTRLLVL.

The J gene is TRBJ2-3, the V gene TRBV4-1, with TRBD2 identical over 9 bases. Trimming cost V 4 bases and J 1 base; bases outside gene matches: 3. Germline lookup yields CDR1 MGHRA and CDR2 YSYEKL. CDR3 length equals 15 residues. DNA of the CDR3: TGCGCCAGCAGCCCCATAGCGGGGGGCACAGATACGCAGTATTTT. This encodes CASSPIAGGTDTQYF.

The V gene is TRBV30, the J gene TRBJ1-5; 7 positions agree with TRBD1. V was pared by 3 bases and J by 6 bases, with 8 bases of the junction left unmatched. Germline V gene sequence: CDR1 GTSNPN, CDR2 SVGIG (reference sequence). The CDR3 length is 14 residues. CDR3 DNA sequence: TGTGCCTGGAGGACGACAGGGATGGGTCAGCCCCAGCATTTT. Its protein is CAWRTTGMGQPQHF.

In DNA form, the CDR3 reads TGTGCCAGCAGTCCCGACAGGGAAATAGACGGCTACACCTTC. This gives the protein CASSPDREIDGYTF. The genes are TRBV6-6 and TRBJ1-2; TRBD1 agrees at 7 bases. Germline V gene lookup returns CDR1 MNHNY and CDR2 SVGAGI (reference sequence). CDR3 length equals 14 residues. J was trimmed by 8 bases and V by 5 bases; bases with no gene match: 11.

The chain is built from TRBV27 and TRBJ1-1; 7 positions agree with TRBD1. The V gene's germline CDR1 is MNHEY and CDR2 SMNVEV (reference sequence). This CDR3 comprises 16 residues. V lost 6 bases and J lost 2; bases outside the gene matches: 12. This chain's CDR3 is CASSLRTGRRNTEAFF. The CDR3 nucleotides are TGTGCCAGCAGCCTTCGGACAGGACGAAGAAACACTGAAGCTTTCTTT.

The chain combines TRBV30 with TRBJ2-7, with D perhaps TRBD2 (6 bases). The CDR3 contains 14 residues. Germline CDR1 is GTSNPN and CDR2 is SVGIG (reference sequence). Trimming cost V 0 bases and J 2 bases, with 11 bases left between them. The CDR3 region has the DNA TGTGCCTGGAGTGTCGGGGGAGCACCCTACGAGCAGTACTTC. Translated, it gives CAWSVGGAPYEQYF.